A single sample is the source of the 25 T cell receptor beta chains below, sequenced in a study of T-cell memory formation after mild COVID-19. TCRdb called the 5' RACE reads again in MiXCR, with one record for every CDR3 protein. The sample includes around 390,000 distinct CDR3 sequences, about 17% seen only once; the top ten take about a fifth. The specimen was PBMCs or a T cell subset sorted from them (not recorded which). These receptors all come from a man aged 18 to 30 who had mild COVID-19 (a few samples of this study predate the infection). Cell type and time point are not known.

The chain uses TRBV5-1 and TRBJ1-6; D remains ambiguous. Trimming removed 3 bases from V and 7 bases from J, with 11 bases in between. The length of the CDR3 is 14 residues. From germline, CDR1 is SGHRS and CDR2 YFSETQ. CDR3 DNA sequence: TGCGCCAGCAGCTCAGAACAACGCAATTCACCCCTCCACTTT. Its protein product is CASSSEQRNSPLHF.

The chain couples TRBV4-2 to TRBJ1-2; no firm D call. Germline lookup yields CDR1 LGHNA and CDR2 YNFKEQ. CDR3 length: 14 amino acids. V lost 4 bases and J 6 bases, leaving 15 bases between the germline ends. CDR3 in amino acids: CASSRSEIYDGYTF. The CDR3 coding sequence is TGTGCCAGCAGCCGCTCCGAGATATACGATGGCTACACCTTC.

This clonotype has a single count. The DNA for the CDR3 is TGCAGTGCGACTGTACTAGCGGGAGTTAGCTCCTACAATGAGCAGTTCTTC. This translates into CSATVLAGVSSYNEQFF. This chain connects TRBV20-1 to TRBJ2-1, with TRBD2 matching 11 bases. Trimming cost V 6 bases and J 0 bases; bases outside gene matches: 10. The CDR3 extends over 17 amino acids. Germline CDR1 reads DFQATT; CDR2 reads SNEGSKA (reference sequence).

This chain joins TRBV19 and TRBJ2-2; D is uncertain. This CDR3 has 15 amino acids. Per germline, CDR1 LNHDA and CDR2 SQIVND (reference sequence). Trimming took 6 bases from V and 4 from J, leaving 15 bases between them. The CDR3 bases are TGTGCCAGTAGCCGGAATAGAGCGAGCACCGGGGAGCTGTTTTTT. As protein: CASSRNRASTGELFF.

This clonotype appeared a few times. This chain links TRBV4-3 with TRBJ1-1, with D possibly TRBD1 on 5 matching bases. The V end lost 0 bases, the J end lost 5 bases, and 10 bases lay between the germline ends. This CDR3 is 14 amino acids long. CDR1 is LGHNA, CDR2 YSLEER, per germline. CDR3 nucleotides: TGCGCCAGCAGCCAAGAAGTCCGGGGGACTGAAGCTTTCTTT. It specifies CASSQEVRGTEAFF.

There are many counts of this clonotype. The rearrangement uses TRBV29-1 and TRBJ2-3; 7 bases fit TRBD2. V lost 3 bases, J lost 6 bases, and 12 bases stayed unmatched. There are 15 residues in the CDR3. Germline V gene lookup returns CDR1 SQVTM and CDR2 ANQGSEA. The CDR3 sequence is CSVDGIAGEEDTQYF. CDR3 sequence (DNA): TGCAGCGTTGACGGAATAGCGGGTGAAGAGGATACGCAGTATTTT.

This chain uses TRBV7-2 with TRBJ2-1; TRBD1 matches 8 bases. After removal of 5 bases from V and 5 bases from J, the junction contained 5 bases not matched to a gene. CDR1 and CDR2 (germline): SGHTA, FQGNSA. The length of the CDR3 is 14 residues. The CDR3: CASSPGQANNEQFF. The CDR3 bases are TGTGCCAGCAGCCCGGGACAGGCTAACAATGAGCAGTTCTTC.

The chain joins TRBV4-2 to TRBJ1-1, with D tentatively TRBD1 (6 bases). V was shortened by 4 bases and J by 5 bases, with 17 bases between the two germline ends. This CDR3 contains 15 residues. In germline, CDR1 is LGHNA, CDR2 YNFKEQ. The CDR3 coding sequence is TGTGCCAGCAGCCGGTGGAACAGGGAAGGAACTGAAGCTTTCTTT. Amino acids: CASSRWNREGTEAFF.

This clonotype was counted only a few times. V usage is TRBV12-3 or TRBV12-4 and J usage is TRBJ2-1; D remains unclear. Trimming shortened V by 3 bases and J by 5 bases, and 11 bases separated the two germline ends. The CDR3 is made up of 14 amino acids. The CDR3: CASSFIAANNEQFF. Here the CDR3 DNA reads TGTGCCAGCAGTTTCATTGCAGCCAACAATGAGCAGTTCTTC.

DNA for the CDR3: TGTGCCAGCAGCCAAGATGGAGACGATTCACCCCTCCACTTT. As protein: CASSQDGDDSPLHF. The chain couples TRBV4-2 to TRBJ1-6; D is uncertain. The CDR3 totals 14 residues. The ends were cut back, 0 bases at V and 8 bases at J, with 8 bases in the middle. Germline-derived CDR1 and CDR2 are LGHNA and YNFKEQ.

The chain is built from TRBV14 and TRBJ2-1; D tentatively fits TRBD1 or TRBD2 (6 bases each). The germline V gene has CDR1 SGHDN and CDR2 FVKESK. Deletions cut 7 bases from V and 4 bases from J, with 11 bases between. The CDR3 covers 13 residues. The CDR3 DNA reads as TGTGCCAGCAACCTAGGGGGGTACAATGAGCAGTTCTTC. It yields the protein CASNLGGYNEQFF.

This clonotype occurred many times. The rearrangement uses TRBV7-2 and TRBJ2-3; a possible D gene is TRBD1 (5 bases). CDR3 size: 16 residues. Germline values: CDR1 SGHTA, CDR2 FQGNSA. Between the trimmed V and J ends, which lost 5 bases and 7 bases, there was a span of 22 bases. CDR3 region: CASSQDPPPGLHTQYF. DNA for the CDR3: TGTGCCAGCAGCCAAGACCCCCCCCCAGGGCTCCATACGCAGTATTTT.

The rearrangement joins TRBV25-1 to TRBJ1-1; D is unclear. Germline V gene sequence: CDR1 MGHDK, CDR2 SYGVNS. There are 15 residues in the CDR3. V lost 0 bases and J 4 bases, leaving 12 bases between the germline ends. CDR3 in amino acids: CASSEYFWPSTEAFF. The DNA of the CDR3 is TGTGCCAGCAGTGAATACTTCTGGCCAAGCACTGAAGCTTTCTTT.

This clonotype has just a few counts. The rearrangement links TRBV28 to TRBJ1-5, with 9 bases aligning to TRBD1. With V trimmed by 6 bases and J by 4 bases, 4 bases remained unmatched. This CDR3 region has 14 residues. Germline V lookup: CDR1 MDHEN, CDR2 SYDVKM. CDR3 coding DNA: TGTGCCAGCAGAGCACAGGGGGCAAATCAGCCCCAGCATTTT. Protein sequence: CASRAQGANQPQHF.

The chain has TRBV7-9 and TRBJ2-1, with TRBD2 as a possible D gene (5 bases). Trimming took 6 bases from V and 5 from J, leaving 14 bases between them. The length of the CDR3 is 14 residues. CDR1 and CDR2 from the germline V gene are SEHNR and FQNEAQ (reference sequence). The CDR3 loop reads CASSLTAGNNEQFF. CDR3 coding DNA: TGTGCCAGCAGTCTCACTGCCGGGAACAATGAGCAGTTCTTC.

The table lists this clonotype with a few counts. This CDR3 reads CATTWRQGIYNEQFF. The CDR3 DNA reads as TGTGCCACAACGTGGAGACAGGGGATTTACAATGAGCAGTTCTTC. V gene TRBV6-5 combines with J gene TRBJ2-1; 8 nucleotides line up with TRBD1. Trimming at V came to 10 bases and at J to 4 bases, leaving 12 bases not matched to a gene. Germline V gene data show CDR1 as MNHEY and CDR2 as SVGAGI. The CDR3 loop spans 15 amino acids.

This clonotype occurred a few times. The genes are TRBV7-3 and TRBJ2-5; TRBD1 aligns across 8 bases. V lost 3 bases, J lost 5 bases, and 8 bases stayed unmatched. Germline V CDR1 and CDR2: SGHTA, FQGTGA. The CDR3 has 15 residues. The CDR3 nucleotides read TGTGCCAGCAGCTTGCCCCAGGGGGCCATGGAGACCCAGTACTTC. It yields the protein CASSLPQGAMETQYF.

The V call is TRBV6-5, the J call TRBJ1-5, with TRBD1 matching over 7 bases. V lost 6 bases, J lost 7 bases, and 12 bases stayed unmatched. CDR3 length equals 15 residues. Germline CDR1 and CDR2: MNHEY and SVGAGI. CDR3 region: CASRSGQVIDQPQHF. The DNA for the CDR3 is TGTGCCAGCAGGAGCGGACAGGTAATCGACCAGCCCCAGCATTTT.

The chain couples TRBV10-3 to TRBJ2-1, with 9 bases identical to TRBD1. CDR1 ENHRY and CDR2 SYGVKD come from the germline V gene. The CDR3 consists of 12 residues. Losses at the gene ends were 6 bases for V and 7 bases for J; bases not matched to a gene: 1. CDR3 coding DNA: TGTGCCATCAGGGGACAGGGTAATGAGCAGTTCTTC. As protein: CAIRGQGNEQFF.

This chain links TRBV7-2 with TRBJ1-1; D not resolved. Germline V gene lookup returns CDR1 SGHTA and CDR2 FQGNSA. The ends were cut back, 5 bases at V and 1 base at J, with 14 bases in the middle. The CDR3 is 15 amino acids. In DNA form, the CDR3 reads TGTGCCAGCAGCCCTTTAGGAGCCCCGAACACTGAAGCTTTCTTT. It yields the protein CASSPLGAPNTEAFF.

CDR3 region: CASSYVNSFSTDTQYF. CDR3 bases: TGTGCCAGCAGTTATGTGAACAGTTTCAGCACAGATACGCAGTATTTT. This sequence joins TRBV6-2 or TRBV6-3 and TRBJ2-3, with unresolved D. The germline V gene encodes CDR1 MNHEY and CDR2 SVGEGT. The V end lost 3 bases, the J end lost 0 bases, and 13 bases lay between the germline ends. CDR3 size: 16 residues.

This chain links TRBV7-3 with TRBJ2-1, with TRBD1 matching 8 bases. Per germline, CDR1 SGHTA and CDR2 FQGTGA. The junction had 3 bases not matched to a gene; V was cut back by 3 bases and J by 2 bases. The CDR3 has 15 residues. The CDR3 reads CASSFQGAPYNEQFF. The CDR3 DNA sequence: TGTGCCAGCAGCTTCCAGGGGGCCCCCTACAATGAGCAGTTCTTC.

The rearrangement joins TRBV11-2 to TRBJ2-3, with unresolved D. The CDR3 sequence is 14 residues long. The V and J ends lost 3 bases and 8 bases respectively, with 15 bases between them. From germline, CDR1 is SGHAT and CDR2 FQNNGV. The CDR3 sequence is CASSFANPPATQYF. CDR3 DNA: TGTGCCAGCAGCTTTGCGAATCCGCCAGCTACGCAGTATTTT.

This clonotype was seen a handful of times. This chain joins TRBV7-8 and TRBJ2-2, with D perhaps matching TRBD1 or TRBD2 (5 bases each). Trimming left V 5 bases short and J 7 bases short, with 17 bases between. The germline CDR1 and CDR2 sequences are SGHVS and FQNEAQ. The CDR3 spans 15 residues. Here the CDR3 DNA reads TGTGCCAGCAGCGTGGGGATTCAGGGAGTCGGGGAGCTGTTTTTT. Amino acid sequence: CASSVGIQGVGELFF.

V is TRBV11-2 and J is TRBJ2-2; D is unclear. Germline V gives CDR1 SGHAT, CDR2 FQNNGV. The CDR3 contains 15 residues. Trimming took off 1 base at V and 6 bases at J, with 12 bases between the two ends. CDR3 amino acids: CASSLGRTGAGELFF. CDR3 coding DNA: TGTGCCAGCAGCTTAGGGCGTACCGGCGCCGGGGAGCTGTTTTTT.